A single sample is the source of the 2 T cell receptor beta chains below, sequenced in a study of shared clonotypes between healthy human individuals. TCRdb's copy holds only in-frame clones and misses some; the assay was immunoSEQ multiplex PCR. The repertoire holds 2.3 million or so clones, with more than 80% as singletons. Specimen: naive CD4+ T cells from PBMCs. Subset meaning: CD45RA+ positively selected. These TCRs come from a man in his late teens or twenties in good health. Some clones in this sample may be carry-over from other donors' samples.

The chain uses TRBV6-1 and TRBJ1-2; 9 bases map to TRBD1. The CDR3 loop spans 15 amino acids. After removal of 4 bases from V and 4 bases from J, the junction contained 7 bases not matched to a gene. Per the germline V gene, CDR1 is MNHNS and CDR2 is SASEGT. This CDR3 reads CASSVEGQGLYGYTF. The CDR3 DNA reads TGTGCCAGCAGTGTAGAGGGACAGGGCCTCTATGGCTACACCTTC.

This CDR3 is CASSPNSYRIGTNEKLFF. The DNA for the CDR3 is TGTGCCAGCAGCCCAAATTCCTACAGGATCGGAACTAATGAAAAACTGTTTTTT. The chain recombines TRBV7-8 with TRBJ1-4, with D possibly being TRBD1 (5 bases). CDR3 length: 18 amino acids. CDR1 and CDR2 (germline): SGHVS, FQNEAQ. Trimming took 5 bases from V and 1 from J, leaving 20 bases between them. Full variable domain (rest looked up from reference TRBV7-8 and TRBJ1-4): GAGVSQSPRYKVAKRGQDVALRCDPISGHVSLFWYQQALGQGPEFLTYFQNEAQLDKSGLPSDRFFAERPEGSVSTLKIQRTQQEDSAVYLCASSPNSYRIGTNEKLFFGSGTQLSVL.